The 22 T cell receptor beta chains presented below share a single source sample, sequenced in a study of blood T cell repertoires in COVID-19. The protocol was immunoSEQ multiplex PCR, while the TCRdb copy is restricted to in-frame clones and leaves out a portion. The data show 200,000 to 250,000 clones, around 88% seen once. Input material: peripheral blood. The receptors here all came from a man aged 80 or over with acute or convalescent COVID-19.

The V and J genes are TRBV5-1 and TRBJ2-2; 8 positions match TRBD2. Germline CDR1 reads SGHRS; CDR2 reads YFSETQ. The V gene end was trimmed by 4 bases and the J gene end by 6 bases; junction bases not matched to a gene: 8. CDR3 size: 15 residues. The CDR3 DNA follows: TGCGCCAGCAGCACCGGACTAGCCCGGTCCGGGGAGCTGTTTTTT. It specifies CASSTGLARSGELFF.

This clone was seen only a few times. V and J are TRBV28 and TRBJ1-4; 7 bases agree with TRBD1. Germline CDR1 and CDR2: MDHEN and SYDVKM. J was trimmed by 5 bases and V by 9 bases; bases with no gene match: 6. The CDR3 has 13 residues. The CDR3 DNA follows: TGTGCCAGTACGGGACAGAGGAATGAAAAACTGTTTTTT. This translates into CASTGQRNEKLFF.

The chain uses TRBV28 and TRBJ1-5, with 8 bases that match TRBD1. This CDR3 contains 16 residues. The V segment lost 6 bases and the J segment 4 bases; nucleotides outside the gene matches: 11. Germline V gives CDR1 MDHEN, CDR2 SYDVKM. CDR3 DNA: TGTGCCAGCAGCCCCCAGGAAGGACAGGGAAATCAGCCCCAGCATTTT. Translated: CASSPQEGQGNQPQHF.

The chain combines TRBV18 with TRBJ2-3; a possible D gene is TRBD2 (5 bases). Trimming removed 0 bases from V and 4 bases from J, with 11 bases in between. There are 15 residues in the CDR3. Germline CDR1 and CDR2: KGHSH and LQKENI. The CDR3 sequence is CASSPPGLAADTQYF. The CDR3 nucleotides are TGTGCCAGCTCACCACCGGGTCTAGCTGCAGATACGCAGTATTTT. Full variable domain (remainder filled in from reference TRBV18 and TRBJ2-3): NAGVMQNPRHLVRRRGQEARLRCSPMKGHSHVYWYRQLPEEGLKFMVYLQKENIIDESGMPKERFSAEFPKEGPSILRIQQVVRGDSAAYFCASSPPGLAADTQYFGPGTRLTVL.

This chain joins TRBV3-1 (or the pseudogene TRBV3-2) and TRBJ1-2; D is undetermined. The V gene's germline CDR1 is LGHDT and CDR2 YNNKEL (reference sequence). This CDR3 is built from 13 residues. V was clipped by 1 base and J by 5 bases, with 8 bases between them. CDR3 nucleotide sequence: TGTGCCAGCAGCCAAGCGTTGAGTTATGGCTACACCTTC. The encoded protein is CASSQALSYGYTF.

The chain carries TRBV24-1 and TRBJ2-1, with a possible D match to TRBD1 (6 bases). The CDR3 runs 14 residues. Germline loops: CDR1 KGHDR, CDR2 SFDVKD. V lost 5 bases and J lost 14, with 21 bases in between. In DNA, the CDR3 is TGTGCCACCAGTGCGAGATTTTTCGGAGACAGGAAGTTCTTC. This translates into CATSARFFGDRKFF.

The V call is TRBV6-5, the J call TRBJ2-7, with D maybe TRBD2 (6 bases). CDR1 MNHEY and CDR2 SVGAGI come from the germline V gene. This CDR3 comprises 15 residues. V lost 8 bases, J lost 2 bases, and 19 bases lay in between. CDR3 region: CASSNGIAATYEQYF. CDR3 nucleotides: TGTGCCAGCTCCAACGGGATAGCGGCAACCTACGAGCAGTACTTC.

The rearrangement joins TRBV19 to TRBJ1-6; the D is unclear. The germline V and J ends were trimmed by 7 bases and 7 bases, with 20 bases remaining between them. Germline CDR1 reads LNHDA; CDR2 reads SQIVND (reference sequence). The CDR3 totals 16 residues. CDR3 sequence reads: CASKAPTVTRNSPLHF. The CDR3 nucleotides are TGTGCCAGTAAGGCCCCCACAGTCACCAGGAATTCACCCCTCCACTTT.

V is TRBV5-6 and J is TRBJ1-1; 7 bases map to TRBD1. CDR3 size: 15 residues. J gave up 7 bases and V 0 bases, and 9 bases lay outside the gene matches. Germline values: CDR1 SGHDT, CDR2 YYEEEE. Here the CDR3 DNA reads TGTGCCAGCAGCTTGGGGGACAGCCGACCGGTTGAAGCTTTCTTT. Translation: CASSLGDSRPVEAFF.

In regard to this clone: At one end, the junction sequence differs from germline, possibly due to a read error. This chain connects TRBV15 to TRBJ1-5, with TRBD1 matching 7 bases. The CDR3 covers 13 residues. Germline loops: CDR1 LNHNV, CDR2 YYDKDF (reference sequence). The CDR3 region is CATSRDRRDSTNF. The CDR3 DNA reads TGTGCCACCAGCAGAGATCGTCGGGACAGTACCAATTTT.

The V gene is TRBV18, the J gene TRBJ1-6; 7 bases line up with TRBD1. CDR3 length: 14 residues. V gave up 6 bases and J gave up 6 bases; unmatched junction bases: 5. CDR1 and CDR2 (germline): KGHSH, LQKENI. The CDR3 loop is CASSVDRVNSPLHF. For the CDR3, the DNA is TGTGCCAGCTCGGTCGACAGGGTTAATTCACCCCTCCACTTT.

This chain joins TRBV7-9 and TRBJ1-1; 7 bases are a match to TRBD1. CDR1 is SEHNR and CDR2 is FQNEAQ in the germline V gene (reference sequence). CDR3 length: 15 amino acids. Trimming removed 5 bases from V and 10 bases from J; junction bases left unmatched: 16. The CDR3, as DNA: TGTGCCAGCAGCCTCGGGACAGCCACCGGTCGGATAGCTTTCTTT. Amino acids: CASSLGTATGRIAFF.

The chain combines TRBV6-5 with TRBJ1-1; 9 bases map to TRBD1. This CDR3 region has 14 residues. The germline gives CDR1 MNHEY, CDR2 SVGAGI. Trimming took 2 bases from V and 6 from J; bases not matched to a gene: 4. CDR3 sequence (DNA): TGTGCCAGCAGTTACACAGGGGGCGCATCTGAAGCTTTCTTT. Residues: CASSYTGGASEAFF.

The CDR3: CATSDLGAGFYNEQFF. In DNA, the CDR3 is TGTGCCACCAGTGACTTGGGGGCGGGATTCTACAATGAGCAGTTCTTC. J is TRBJ2-1 and V is TRBV24-1; the D gene could be TRBD1 or TRBD2 (6 bases each). V shed 4 bases and J shed 3 bases, with 15 bases lying between them. This CDR3 is 16 amino acids long. Germline-derived CDR1 and CDR2 are KGHDR and SFDVKD.

V and J are TRBV28 and TRBJ1-6; D ambiguous. Germline loops: CDR1 MDHEN, CDR2 SYDVKM. The CDR3 has 12 residues. V was cut by 7 bases and J by 5 bases, with 6 bases left in between. The CDR3 nucleotides read TGTGCCAGCACCGAGAATAATTCACCCCTCCACTTT. Its protein product is CASTENNSPLHF. Combining the CDR3 with reference TRBV28 and TRBJ1-6 gives the whole variable domain DVKVTQSSRYLVKRTGEKVFLECVQDMDHENMFWYRQDPGLGLRLIYFSYDVKMKEKGDIPEGYSVSREKKERFSLILESASTNQTSMYLCASTENNSPLHFGNGTRLTVT.

The genes are TRBV20-1 and TRBJ1-1, with TRBD1 matching 9 bases. This CDR3 contains 14 residues. Germline assignment: CDR1 DFQATT and CDR2 SNEGSKA (reference sequence). The ends lost 3 bases at V and 4 bases at J; junction bases unmatched: 6. CDR3 residues: CSASGGQGLTEAFF. The CDR3, as DNA: TGCAGTGCTAGTGGGGGACAGGGACTCACTGAAGCTTTCTTT.

The rearrangement links TRBV5-1 to TRBJ1-1; D unresolved. Germline V gene lookup returns CDR1 SGHRS and CDR2 YFSETQ. CDR3 length equals 14 residues. Trimming removed 4 bases at V and 1 base at J, with 11 bases between. The CDR3 region is CASSPRGRNTEAFF. The CDR3 nucleotides are TGCGCCAGCAGCCCCCGAGGGAGGAACACTGAAGCTTTCTTT.

V usage is TRBV4-1 and J usage is TRBJ1-5; perhaps TRBD1 as D (6 bases). The CDR3 has 18 residues. V gave up 0 bases and J gave up 1 base, with 16 bases separating them. Per germline, CDR1 MGHRA and CDR2 YSYEKL. The CDR3 DNA is TGCGCCAGCAGCCAAGAACCTCAGGGAGGGGGAAGCAATCAGCCCCAGCATTTT. This encodes CASSQEPQGGGSNQPQHF.

The chain employs TRBV9 and TRBJ1-1; a weak D match, TRBD1 (6 bases). The germline V gene encodes CDR1 SGDLS and CDR2 YYNGEE. V lost 2 bases and J 5 bases, leaving 19 bases between the germline ends. CDR3 size: 16 residues. CDR3 nucleotide sequence: TGTGCCAGCAGCGTGATGGGTGGGGGCCCTAGAACTGAAGCTTTCTTT. Protein product: CASSVMGGGPRTEAFF.

This clone was recorded once. This rearrangement joins TRBV18 to TRBJ2-3; TRBD2 is a possible D gene (6 bases). The length of the CDR3 is 16 residues. Trimming took off 0 bases at V and 0 bases at J, with 10 bases between the two ends. Germline values: CDR1 KGHSH, CDR2 LQKENI. The CDR3 coding sequence is TGTGCCAGCTCACCACCGGGGGGAATCAGCACAGATACGCAGTATTTT. Encoded protein: CASSPPGGISTDTQYF.

This rearrangement joins TRBV29-1 to TRBJ2-3; tentatively, D is TRBD1 (5 bases). The germline V and J ends were trimmed by 4 bases and 0 bases, with 14 bases remaining between them. CDR3 size: 15 residues. Germline lookup yields CDR1 SQVTM and CDR2 ANQGSEA. Here the CDR3 reads CSVVFGALSTDTQYF. The CDR3 DNA is TGCAGCGTTGTTTTTGGGGCCCTAAGCACAGATACGCAGTATTTT.

V is TRBV19 and J is TRBJ1-1; tentatively, D is TRBD1 (5 bases). There are 17 residues in the CDR3. Germline V gene sequence: CDR1 LNHDA, CDR2 SQIVND (reference sequence). The germline V and J ends were trimmed by 3 bases and 1 base, with 18 bases remaining between them. CDR3 DNA sequence: TGTGCCAGTAGTATGGGGGGTGAGCAACGCAGGAACACTGAAGCTTTCTTT. Translating gives CASSMGGEQRRNTEAFF.